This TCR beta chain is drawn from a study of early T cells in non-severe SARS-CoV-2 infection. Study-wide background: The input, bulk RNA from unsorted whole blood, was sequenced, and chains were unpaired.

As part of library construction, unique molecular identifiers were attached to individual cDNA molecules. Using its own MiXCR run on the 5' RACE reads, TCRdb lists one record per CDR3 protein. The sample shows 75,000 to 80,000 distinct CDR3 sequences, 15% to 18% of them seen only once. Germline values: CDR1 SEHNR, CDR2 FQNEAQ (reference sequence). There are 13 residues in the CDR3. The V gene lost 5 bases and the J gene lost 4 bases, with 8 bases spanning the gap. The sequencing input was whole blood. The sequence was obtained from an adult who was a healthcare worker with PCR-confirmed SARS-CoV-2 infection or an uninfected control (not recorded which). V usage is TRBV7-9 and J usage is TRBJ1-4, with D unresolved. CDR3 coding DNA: TGTGCCAGCAGCCCCGATTTTAATGAAAAACTGTTTTTT. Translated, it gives CASSPDFNEKLFF.